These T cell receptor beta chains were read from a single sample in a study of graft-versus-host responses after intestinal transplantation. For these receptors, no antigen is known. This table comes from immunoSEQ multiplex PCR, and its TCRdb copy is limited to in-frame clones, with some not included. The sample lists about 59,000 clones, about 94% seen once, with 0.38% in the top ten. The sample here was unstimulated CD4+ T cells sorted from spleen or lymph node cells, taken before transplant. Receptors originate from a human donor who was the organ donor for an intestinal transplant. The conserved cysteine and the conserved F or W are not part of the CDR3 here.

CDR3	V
ASSQVGTPPQRGEQY	TRBV4-1
SAKRQGSYEQY	TRBV29-1
ASSIGQGGGYT	TRBV5-1
ASSEGQGNYGYT	TRBV18
ASSPSQGGAF	TRBV14
ASSVLDERTNYEQY	TRBV9
ATLAPLPPTEAF	TRBV6-5
ASSFGQFEQY	TRBV5-5
ASSRGEDYGYT	TRBV5-1
ASSLGDINEQF	TRBV11-2
ASGLVQGYGNQPQH	TRBV12-5
ATSRDRMGTLH	TRBV15
ASSQDWSGGPHY	TRBV4-3
ASSFERSETQY	TRBV2
ASSYYLGRTEAF	TRBV6-5
ASSERKWQTYGYT	TRBV6-1
ASSFGGIWTGELF	TRBV7-2
ASSEEASGGPGELF	TRBV2
ASSLPRTSVETQY	TRBV7-2
ASSLDRGGGYT	TRBV7-2
ASSYKGSGGYT	TRBV6-5
ASSDPTGPNSPLH	TRBV5-1
ASSLIQIADTQY	TRBV7-2
AISRDGFYEQY	TRBV10-3
ASTGTGDTEAF	TRBV19
AISEERVNTEAF	TRBV10-3
ASSPRTSGGLAKNIQY	TRBV5-1
ASSLGSGFNSYEQY	TRBV5-1
ASSKDRGGYT	TRBV7-2
AITGDNSYEQY	TRBV6-5
ASSLAGGAYEQY	TRBV19
ASGSGPAGREQY	TRBV6-6
ASSQENTGELF	TRBV2
ASSSDSTDTQY	TRBV6-6
ASSIIGGDSTDTQY	TRBV11-2
ASSLRGPPYGYT	TRBV7-2
ASRGGGGGNQPQH	TRBV6-5
ASSLSPTNGYT	TRBV6-5
ASSAERATGELF	TRBV6-4
ASSYNRGSAGGQY	TRBV6-6
ASSQGMEWGNQPQH	TRBV4-1
ASSYSGDKYGYT	TRBV6-6
ASSTTRIRGPHYEQY	TRBV7-9
ASSPRAGGPNEQF	TRBV9
ASSPPGLAGVEQY	TRBV11-2
ASSLRESEKLF	TRBV27
ASSRGARTGELF	TRBV5-4
ASRPRDRGFSGANVLT	TRBV5-4
ASRKGRGPNTEAF	TRBV10-1
ASSQIGNEAF	TRBV14
ASSLDLGRSPLH	TRBV7-9
AALDSYQETQY	TRBV5-3
ASSLYPGGDYGYT	TRBV5-6
ASGYKAGYGYT	TRBV6-5
ASSPFRAGRQETQY	TRBV7-6
ASSIGTGVTYEQY	TRBV9
ASSQEGLLNTEAF	TRBV4-1
ASQKPGQGKSKTGELF	TRBV27
ASRGTFPYNEQF	TRBV10-2